This T cell receptor beta chain stems from a study of post-analysis software for immune sequencing data. Overall study results and limits: Patients used several TRBV segments, including TRBV5-6, TRBV5-1 and TRBV20-1, more often than controls.

The library was made from cDNA and included unique molecular identifiers. TCRdb ran MiXCR on the PCR reads and lists one entry per CDR3 protein. The sample carries 350,000 to 500,000 distinct CDR3 sequences, approximately 37% recorded once. J was trimmed by 0 bases and V by 4 bases; bases with no gene match: 7. Germline lookup yields CDR1 ENHRY and CDR2 SYGVKD. This CDR3 comprises 17 residues. Regarding this clonotype: Its target is unknown.

Sequenced input: blood. V usage is TRBV10-3 and J usage is TRBJ1-2; TRBD1 agrees at 11 bases. This receptor was identified in a girl aged 2-10 years with multiple sclerosis. The CDR3 sequence: CAISVLGQGAANYGYTF. The DNA of the CDR3 is TGTGCCATCAGTGTCCTCGGACAGGGGGCTGCTAACTATGGCTACACCTTC.